The 14 T cell receptor beta chains presented below share a single source sample, sequenced in a study of metastatic and nonmetastatic thyroid tumors. Every patient was untreated before thyroid surgery. TCRdb re-clonotyped the PCR reads through MiXCR. The sample includes 39,000 or so clones, around 20% of them seen just once. The sequencing sample was made of blood. The receptors come from a female donor with papillary thyroid cancer or a benign thyroid nodule (not recorded which). Some clones in this sample may be carry-over from other donors' samples.

This clone occurred a few times. V is TRBV28 and J is TRBJ1-2; D remains ambiguous. CDR1 MDHEN and CDR2 SYDVKM come from the germline V gene. V was shortened by 6 bases and J by 2 bases, with 25 bases between the two germline ends. The CDR3 sequence is 18 residues long. The CDR3 loop reads CASRALIPTLGSNYGYTF. CDR3 nucleotide sequence: TGTGCCAGCAGAGCACTAATCCCGACATTGGGCTCAAACTATGGCTACACCTTC.

This clone was counted only a few times. The V and J genes are TRBV14 and TRBJ1-1; no clear D gene. The CDR3 is 16 amino acids. Germline lookup yields CDR1 SGHDN and CDR2 FVKESK. Trimming removed 2 bases from V and 4 bases from J, with 17 bases in between. The CDR3 spells CASSQYLVVGSTEAFF. CDR3 in DNA: TGTGCCAGCAGCCAATACCTCGTGGTGGGGAGCACTGAAGCTTTCTTT.

This clone was counted at least ten times. The V call is TRBV19, the J call TRBJ1-2, with 7 bases lining up with TRBD1. CDR3 length equals 13 residues. Germline-derived CDR1 and CDR2 are LNHDA and SQIVND (reference sequence). V lost 5 bases and J lost 5; bases outside the gene matches: 5. CDR3 amino acids: CASSPDRAYGYTF. CDR3 coding DNA: TGTGCCAGTAGTCCCGACAGGGCGTATGGCTACACCTTC.

This clone was recorded at least ten times. V gene TRBV27 combines with J gene TRBJ2-5; D ambiguous. The CDR3 runs to 14 residues. Germline CDR1 MNHEY, CDR2 SMNVEV (reference sequence). Trimming shortened V by 3 bases and J by 5 bases, and 13 bases separated the two germline ends. CDR3 loop: CASSFLGYGETQYF. CDR3 DNA sequence: TGTGCCAGCAGTTTTTTGGGGTACGGTGAGACCCAGTACTTC.

CDR3 protein: CGSRTGLENYEQYF. In DNA form, the CDR3 reads TGTGGGAGCAGAACTGGACTAGAGAACTACGAGCAGTACTTC. The rearrangement joins TRBV28 to TRBJ2-7, with 7 bases matching TRBD2. CDR3 length: 14 residues. Germline V lookup: CDR1 MDHEN, CDR2 SYDVKM. Full variable domain (remainder filled in from reference TRBV28 and TRBJ2-7): DVKVTQSSRYLVKRTGEKVFLECVQDMDHENMFWYRQDPGLGLRLIYFSYDVKMKEKGDIPEGYSVSREKKERFSLILESASTNQTSMYLCGSRTGLENYEQYFGPGTRLTVT.

This clone was observed a handful of times. The chain joins TRBV5-1 to TRBJ2-2; 9 nucleotides agree with TRBD1. From germline, CDR1 is SGHRS and CDR2 YFSETQ. This CDR3 is built from 14 residues. V dropped 0 bases and J dropped 10; count of bases not matched to a gene: 4. The CDR3 reads CASSLETGGLELFF. DNA of the CDR3: TGCGCCAGCAGCTTGGAGACAGGGGGTTTGGAGCTGTTTTTT.

Sample share makes this clone medium-sized. The rearrangement joins TRBV7-8 to TRBJ1-1; 10 nucleotides line up with TRBD1. The germline V gene encodes CDR1 SGHVS and CDR2 FQNEAQ. J gave up 1 base and V 3 bases, and 5 bases lay outside the gene matches. The CDR3 totals 16 residues. The CDR3 sequence: CASSLGTGASNTEAFF. The DNA for the CDR3 is TGTGCCAGCAGCTTGGGGACAGGGGCTTCGAACACTGAAGCTTTCTTT.

This chain connects TRBV28 to TRBJ2-1, with D tentatively TRBD2 (6 bases). Germline CDR1 is MDHEN and CDR2 is SYDVKM. V was shortened by 4 bases and J by 3 bases, with 19 bases between the two germline ends. The CDR3 covers 17 residues. The CDR3 sequence is CASSYDFPGLFYNEQFF. CDR3 DNA sequence: TGTGCCAGCAGTTACGACTTCCCCGGACTATTCTACAATGAGCAGTTCTTC.

The chain joins TRBV20-1 to TRBJ2-7, with 7 bases identical to TRBD1. This CDR3 comprises 14 residues. Germline V gene lookup returns CDR1 DFQATT and CDR2 SNEGSKA (reference sequence). CDR3 sequence reads: CRGTALGQPYEQYF. The CDR3 bases are TGCAGAGGAACAGCTCTGGGACAGCCGTACGAGCAGTACTTC.

The gene calls are TRBV6-2 or TRBV6-3 and TRBJ2-5; tentative D call: TRBD2 (6 bases). This CDR3 is built from 13 residues. CDR1 and CDR2 from the germline V gene are MNHEY and SVGEGT. Trimming shortened V by 4 bases and J by 3 bases, and 9 bases separated the two germline ends. The CDR3 nucleotides read TGTGCCAGCAGTTCGACTAGAAAAGAGACCCAGTACTTC. Its translation: CASSSTRKETQYF.

This clone was seen only a few times. Compared with germline, one end of the junction differs, possibly owing to a read error. V is TRBV19 and J is TRBJ2-2, with D perhaps TRBD2 (6 bases). Germline V lookup: CDR1 LNHDA, CDR2 SQIVND (reference sequence). CDR3 length equals 15 residues. CDR3 in amino acids: CASIIVGRLPGELFF. The CDR3 DNA sequence: TGTGCCAGTATTATAGTCGGGAGACTGCCCGGGGAGCTGTTTTTT.

Only a few counts were recorded for this clone. The gene calls are TRBV20-1 and TRBJ1-2, with a tentative D call TRBD1 (5 bases). The germline CDR1 and CDR2 sequences are DFQATT and SNEGSKA (reference sequence). The CDR3 has 13 residues. The germline V and J ends were trimmed by 3 bases and 4 bases, with 12 bases remaining between them. The CDR3 sequence: CSARRPDTYGYTF. The CDR3 DNA reads as TGCAGTGCTAGGAGGCCGGACACCTATGGCTACACCTTC.

This clone showed up many times. The chain employs TRBV20-1 and TRBJ2-1; D not certain. Looked up from germline, CDR1 is DFQATT and CDR2 is SNEGSKA (reference sequence). V gave up 3 bases and J gave up 2 bases, with 11 bases separating them. The CDR3 runs 14 residues. The CDR3 DNA sequence: TGCAGTGCTAGGGGTTTCCTCGCCTACAATGAGCAGTTCTTC. This gives the protein CSARGFLAYNEQFF.

This sequence joins TRBV19 and TRBJ2-7, with D possibly TRBD1 on 6 matching bases. Per germline, CDR1 LNHDA and CDR2 SQIVND (reference sequence). The CDR3 sequence is 14 residues long. Trimming shortened V by 5 bases and J by 7 bases, and 18 bases separated the two germline ends. CDR3 protein: CASSLRQVALEQYF. CDR3 DNA: TGTGCCAGTAGTCTGCGACAGGTGGCGCTGGAGCAGTACTTC.